This T cell receptor (beta chain) was sequenced for a study of brain metastases from non-small cell lung cancer (dated by TCRdb to the late 2010s). Context from the whole study: The immune microenvironment of paired resected primary tumors and brain metastases from non-small-cell lung cancer patients was profiled.

Comment on this clone: Its antigen specificity is not known. The input lacks base qualities; no much larger clone sits a single base away.

A cohort of around 40 patients with surgically resected non-small-cell lung cancer, for whom both primary tumor and brain metastasis specimens were available, was included. V has 5 bases trimmed and J has 0 bases trimmed; junction bases matching no gene number 9. The CDR3 runs 17 amino acids, cysteine and phenylalanine included. Here the CDR3 DNA is all that survives: 51 bases in frame from base 1. CDR1 and CDR2 (MNHEY, SMNVEV) derive from the germline V gene (reference sequence). Preparation of the library involved the immunoSEQ multiplex PCR assay. Sequencing of the T-cell receptor beta chain repertoire was carried out together with a 770-gene immune expression panel. TCRdb took over this immuneACCESS table, retaining in-frame rearrangements with V and J assigned. Such tables are incomplete; in checked studies, under half of the missing clones stem from an unresolved V gene, and the remainder is unexplained. Present in this sample are over a thousand clones, about 90% of which were seen just once. Jointly, the top ten make up 5% to 6.5% of the sample.

The rearrangement combines TRBV27 with TRBJ1-4; a stretch of 7 junction bases matches TRBD1. This receptor was obtained from a donor at least 40 years old with non-small cell lung cancer. Sequencing was carried out using tumor-adjacent normal tissue. CDR3 loop: CASSRTGTVATNEKLFF. The nucleotide sequence is TGTGCCAGCAGTAGAACCGGGACAGTTGCAACTAATGAAAAACTGTTTTTT.